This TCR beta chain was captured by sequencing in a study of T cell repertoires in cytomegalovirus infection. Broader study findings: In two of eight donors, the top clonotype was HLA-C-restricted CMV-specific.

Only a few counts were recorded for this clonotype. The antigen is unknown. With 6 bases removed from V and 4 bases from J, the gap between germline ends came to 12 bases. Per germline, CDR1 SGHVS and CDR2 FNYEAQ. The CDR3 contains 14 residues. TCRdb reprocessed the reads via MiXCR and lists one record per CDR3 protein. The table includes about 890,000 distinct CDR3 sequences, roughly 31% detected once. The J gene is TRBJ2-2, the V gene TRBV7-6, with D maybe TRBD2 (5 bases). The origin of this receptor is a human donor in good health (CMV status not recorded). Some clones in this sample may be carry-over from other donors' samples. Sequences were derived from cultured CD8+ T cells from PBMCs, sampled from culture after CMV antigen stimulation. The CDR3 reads CASSLRAGTGELFF. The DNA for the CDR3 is TGTGCCAGCAGTTTACGGGCGGGCACCGGGGAGCTGTTTTTT.